This paragraph reports one TCR beta chain. As processed by the authors: Amplification of reference gene primers provided the estimated nucleated cell counts. Here immunoSEQ multiplex PCR was the method, and the copy in TCRdb shows in-frame clones only, minus some. That table is the source of V, J and clone size, and D and trimming were worked out from the DNA. The sample lists around 100,000 clones, approximately 93% seen once, with about 0.89% in the top ten. The germline gives CDR1 MNHEY, CDR2 SVGEGT. V lost 5 bases, J lost 1 base, and 18 bases lay in between. The CDR3 length is 16 residues. This specimen comes from a study of blood T cell repertoires in COVID-19.

The receptor was derived from a man aged 60-69 years with acute or convalescent COVID-19. The chain couples TRBV6-2 or TRBV6-3 to TRBJ2-7, with no clear D. The sequencing input was peripheral blood. CDR3 in amino acids: CASSPAVVRSSYEQYV. The DNA of the CDR3 is TGTGCCAGCAGTCCGGCCGTGGTGAGGAGTTCCTACGAGCAGTACGTC.